A single sample gave rise to the 20 T cell receptor beta chains below, sequenced in a study of T-cell memory formation after mild COVID-19. TCRdb analysed the 5' RACE reads with MiXCR anew, one entry per CDR3 protein. The sample lists about 310,000 distinct CDR3 sequences, more than 15% occurring once. Sequencing used PBMCs or a T cell subset sorted from them (not recorded which). The receptors here all came from a man between 18 and 35 years old who had mild COVID-19 (a few samples of this study predate the infection). Cell type and time point are not known.

This clonotype was detected many times. The chain is built from TRBV7-2 and TRBJ2-5, with 7 bases aligning to TRBD1. CDR3 length equals 16 residues. The junction had 7 bases not matched to a gene; V was cut back by 1 base and J by 2 bases. CDR1 SGHTA and CDR2 FQGNSA come from the germline V gene. CDR3 in amino acids: CASSLDWGRGQETQYF. The DNA for the CDR3 is TGTGCCAGCAGCTTAGATTGGGGCAGGGGGCAAGAGACCCAGTACTTC. The full variable domain, in which reference TRBV7-2 and TRBJ2-5 provide the parts outside the CDR3, is GAGVSQSPSNKVTEKGKDVELRCDPISGHTALYWYRQSLGQGLEFLIYFQGNSAPDKSGLPSDRFSAERTGGSVSTLTIQRTQQEDSAVYLCASSLDWGRGQETQYFGPGTRLLVL.

The chain has TRBV27 and TRBJ1-2; D uncertain. The CDR3 has 14 amino acids. CDR1 is MNHEY, CDR2 SMNVEV, per germline (reference sequence). V shed 4 bases and J shed 4 bases, with 13 bases lying between them. CDR3 DNA sequence: TGTGCCAGCAGTTCGTTATTGAGCCTCTATGGCTACACCTTC. This sequence encodes CASSSLLSLYGYTF.

This clonotype was seen only a few times. The DNA for the CDR3 is TGTGCCAGCAGCCTACTGCAGGGGTACCAAGAGACCCAGTACTTC. It translates to CASSLLQGYQETQYF. This rearrangement joins TRBV5-6 to TRBJ2-5; weak D call: TRBD1 (6 bases). The CDR3 runs to 15 residues. V lost 4 bases and J 0 bases, leaving 13 bases between the germline ends. Looked up from germline, CDR1 is SGHDT and CDR2 is YYEEEE.

J is TRBJ2-2 and V is TRBV7-3; D call uncertain. This CDR3 contains 14 residues. Trimming stripped 10 bases from V and 1 base from J, with 13 bases between. Germline lookup yields CDR1 SGHTA and CDR2 FQGTGA. The CDR3 sequence is CATRALENTGELFF. In DNA, the CDR3 is TGTGCCACCCGGGCCCTAGAGAACACCGGGGAGCTGTTTTTT.

This clonotype was counted between two and nine times. V is TRBV4-3 and J is TRBJ2-2, with unresolved D. The CDR3 is 17 residues long. Germline CDR1 and CDR2: LGHNA and YSLEER. V lost 0 bases and J 5 bases, leaving 16 bases between the germline ends. CDR3 nucleotide sequence: TGCGCCAGCAGCCAAGAACTTGTGGTAGGAGTTACCGGGGAGCTGTTTTTT. Amino acid sequence: CASSQELVVGVTGELFF.

This clonotype came up a few times. The rearrangement uses TRBV21-1 and TRBJ2-3; the tabulated D call, TRBD1, remains unverified against the DNA. TRBV21-1 is shown as a pseudogene. This CDR3 region has 17 residues. The CDR3 sequence: CASSKGQGGSNTDTQYF. For the CDR3, the DNA is TGTGCCAGCAGCAAAGGGCAGGGGGGTTCGAACACAGATACGCAGTATTTT.

This chain connects TRBV7-9 to TRBJ1-1; D gene ambiguous. V was clipped by 10 bases and J by 6 bases, with 15 bases between them. Per the germline V gene, CDR1 is SEHNR and CDR2 is FQNEAQ (reference sequence). The CDR3 is made up of 12 amino acids. The CDR3 sequence is CATATPGAEAFF. CDR3 DNA: TGTGCCACCGCCACTCCGGGCGCTGAAGCTTTCTTT.

The V call is TRBV11-2, the J call TRBJ1-1; 8 bases match TRBD1. The CDR3 extends over 15 amino acids. In germline, CDR1 is SGHAT, CDR2 FQNNGV. The ends lost 5 bases at V and 3 bases at J; junction bases unmatched: 8. CDR3 region: CASSPYTGGDTEAFF. In nucleotides, the CDR3 is TGTGCCAGCAGCCCGTACACAGGGGGGGACACTGAAGCTTTCTTT.

The CDR3 bases are TGTGCCAGCAGTGACCAGGACTACCGAGGGGAGACCCAGTACTTC. It encodes CASSDQDYRGETQYF. The J gene is TRBJ2-5, the V gene TRBV12-3 or TRBV12-4, with D perhaps matching TRBD2 (6 bases). The CDR3 runs to 15 residues. The V end lost 5 bases, the J end lost 5 bases, and 18 bases lay between the germline ends.

The chain couples TRBV5-1 to TRBJ1-1; D is unclear. This CDR3 is 16 amino acids long. The V end was cut by 4 bases, the J end by 4 bases, with 20 bases between. From germline, CDR1 is SGHRS and CDR2 YFSETQ. CDR3 sequence reads: CASSTGPNTPTTEAFF. The CDR3 DNA reads as TGCGCCAGCAGCACCGGACCCAACACACCGACCACTGAAGCTTTCTTT.

This chain connects TRBV3-1 to TRBJ2-1; TRBD1 matches at 8 bases. Per the germline V gene, CDR1 is LGHDT and CDR2 is YNNKEL (reference sequence). Trimming removed 1 base from V and 13 bases from J; junction bases left unmatched: 9. This CDR3 has 14 residues. CDR3 nucleotide sequence: TGTGCCAGCAGCCAAGGAGTCCCAGGGGGCGATCAGTTCTTC. Amino acids: CASSQGVPGGDQFF.

This clonotype appeared many times. The V gene is TRBV7-8, the J gene TRBJ2-1, with D perhaps matching TRBD1 (5 bases). CDR1 and CDR2 (germline): SGHVS, FQNEAQ. V was pared by 1 base and J by 6 bases, with 7 bases between. This CDR3 is built from 13 residues. The CDR3, as DNA: TGTGCCAGCAGCTTAGATAGGGGCAATGAGCAGTTCTTC. Its protein is CASSLDRGNEQFF.

This chain connects TRBV4-2 to TRBJ2-3; 10 positions agree with TRBD2. Looked up from germline, CDR1 is LGHNA and CDR2 is YNFKEQ. V lost 0 bases to trimming and J lost 1 base; unmatched junction nucleotides: 10. The CDR3 contains 19 residues. CDR3 in amino acids: CASSQDPASGGSGTDTQYF. CDR3 nucleotides: TGTGCCAGCAGCCAAGATCCGGCTAGCGGGGGCAGCGGCACAGATACGCAGTATTTT.

The gene calls are TRBV7-2 and TRBJ1-5, with TRBD1 matching 7 bases. CDR3 length: 15 amino acids. Germline loops: CDR1 SGHTA, CDR2 FQGNSA. V trimming: 5 bases; J trimming: 1 base; junction bases outside the gene matches: 5. The CDR3 sequence: CASSVQGNSNQPQHF. As DNA, the CDR3 is TGTGCCAGCAGCGTACAGGGGAACAGCAATCAGCCCCAGCATTTT. Combining the CDR3 with reference TRBV7-2 and TRBJ1-5 gives the whole variable domain GAGVSQSPSNKVTEKGKDVELRCDPISGHTALYWYRQSLGQGLEFLIYFQGNSAPDKSGLPSDRFSAERTGGSVSTLTIQRTQQEDSAVYLCASSVQGNSNQPQHFGDGTRLSIL.

This clonotype was detected only a few times. The chain combines TRBV20-1 with TRBJ2-5; TRBD2 might be the D (7 bases). Germline-derived CDR1 and CDR2 are DFQATT and SNEGSKA (reference sequence). The CDR3 runs 14 residues. V lost 0 bases, J lost 5 bases, and 13 bases lay in between. CDR3 nucleotide sequence: TGCAGTGCTAGAGATAGGGGGGGGCAGGAGACCCAGTACTTC. Protein product: CSARDRGGQETQYF.

In its sample, this clonotype was seen a few times. V is TRBV13 and J is TRBJ1-2; perhaps TRBD1 as D (5 bases). CDR3 length: 14 residues. Germline V gives CDR1 PRHDT, CDR2 FYEKMQ (reference sequence). Trimming cost V 0 bases and J 8 bases, with 13 bases left between them. The CDR3 sequence: CASSLGLGHWGYTF. The CDR3 DNA reads TGTGCCAGCAGCTTAGGCCTGGGGCATTGGGGCTACACCTTC.

The chain recombines TRBV9 with TRBJ2-3, with 9 bases identical to TRBD2. CDR1 and CDR2 (germline): SGDLS, YYNGEE. The ends lost 0 bases at V and 7 bases at J; junction bases unmatched: 6. The CDR3 sequence is 15 residues long. The CDR3 spells CASSVAAGGPYTQYF. The CDR3 DNA reads TGTGCCAGCAGCGTAGCCGCGGGGGGGCCATATACGCAGTATTTT.

The V call is TRBV6-5, the J call TRBJ2-4; tentative D call: TRBD2 (5 bases). Trimming took off 6 bases at V and 0 bases at J, with 12 bases between the two ends. Looked up from germline, CDR1 is MNHEY and CDR2 is SVGAGI. This CDR3 spans 15 amino acids. The CDR3, as DNA: TGTGCCAGCAGCGAACCCGGACTAGCCAAAAACATTCAGTACTTC. The encoded protein is CASSEPGLAKNIQYF.

This clonotype was counted at least ten times. The chain has TRBV12-3 or TRBV12-4 and TRBJ1-1; D remains ambiguous. The V gene lost 5 bases and the J gene lost 5 bases, with 12 bases spanning the gap. The CDR3 has 13 residues. For the CDR3, the DNA is TGTGCCAGCAGTCCCAATCGGCATACTGAAGCTTTCTTT. Amino acid sequence: CASSPNRHTEAFF.

This clonotype was seen a few times. V usage is TRBV12-2 and J usage is TRBJ1-6. TRBV12-2 is deemed a pseudogene. The CDR3 covers 12 residues. DNA of the CDR3: TGTGCAAGTCGCCCTCCTCTGGTACCCCTCCACTTT. Translating gives CASRPPLVPLHF.